This TCR beta chain was obtained from a study of T cell therapy after organ transplantation (dated by TCRdb to about 2019). About the study as a whole: Therapy products were autologous CMV-specific T cells expanded in vitro for about 15 days with a peptide pool of 30 HLA class I and II CMV epitopes. Patients were given up to 6 doses of T cells at 2-week intervals and were followed for roughly 30 weeks after finishing therapy. Of the roughly ten patients, eight were classified as clinical responders and two as nonresponders. The median number of CMV-specific T cells given to patients was 1.92 x 10^8, delivered over 2 to 6 intravenous infusions. An open-label phase I trial of autologous CMV-specific adoptive T cell therapy in solid-organ transplant recipients was the basis for the study, which was a follow-up TRBV repertoire analysis. Peripheral blood samples for the pretherapy time point were taken before T cell therapy began. Long-term post-therapy samples were obtainable from only about 75% of the 10 patients.

The time point label here, explained by the study, means: before start of T cell therapy. Solid-organ transplant recipients with drug-resistant/recurrent cytomegalovirus were included as patients. Ten of the trial participants were picked for repertoire analysis depending on whether post-therapy peripheral blood mononuclear cells were available. Viable CD3+CD8+CD4- lymphocytes were isolated from PBMCs by sorting on a BD FACSAria III. Genomic DNA was extracted from sorted cells with the Qiagen DNeasy Kit. Remarks on this clone: Its cognate antigen has yet to be identified. The sample holds no much larger clone one base away, and base qualities are not on file.

The junction carries 11 bases between V and J, which are trimmed by 1 base and 4 bases respectively. The germline V gene encodes CDR1 SGHDN and CDR2 FVKESK. The cysteine opens and the phenylalanine closes a CDR3 of 14 amino acids. Just CDR3 DNA is preserved here, 42 bases in frame from base 1. The immunoSEQ two-step, bias-controlled multiplex PCR assay was used to amplify TRB CDR3 regions from genomic DNA. CDR3 libraries were sequenced on an Illumina NextSeq 500. Per the original workflow: The immunoSEQ Analyzer platform was used for the initial alignment and bioinformatics, which included bias normalization against synthetic CDR3 analogs. Annotation of V, D and J genes was based on the definitions in the IMGT database. VDJtools version 1.1.10 and the R package tcR version 2.2.1.11 were used with default settings for further TRBV analyses. GLIPH analysis was done using default settings in version 1.0. In CDR3 sequences with at least 5 reads, significant changes in clonotype frequency were tested by a 2-sided binomial test with Benjamini-Hochberg correction (alpha = 0.01). The clones in this table, taken by TCRdb from immuneACCESS, are in-frame only. Not every clone is retained; where verified, under half of the shortfall comes from an unresolved V gene, and the cause of the rest is unknown. V, J and clone size are those of that table, while D and trimming were read from the DNA. Counted in this sample were 51,000 or so clones; about 95% of them appeared once. Of the sample, over 2.5% is held by the ten largest clones.

On the study overall, not on this receptor specifically: Nonresponders showed marked pretherapy clonal expansions with minimal repertoire change after therapy. Assessment of confounders such as concurrent antirejection and antiviral medications was prevented by the small cohort. The fold change in CD8 clonality after therapy was inversely correlated with pretherapy clonality, which suggests that less biased repertoires were more open to remodeling. Reduced sample coverage from poor CD8+ T cell yield may be reflected in the few expansions detected in nonresponders. Both transferred clonotypes and endogenous clonotypes not detected in the therapy products appeared to be included in post-therapy reconstitution.

The input for sequencing was CD8+ T cells from blood, taken before autologous CMV-specific T cell therapy. The chain is assembled from TRBV14 and TRBJ2-7; the D gene is not confidently resolved. This TCR derives from a human patient who had received a solid organ transplant and had CMV disease. The nucleotide sequence is given as TGTGCCAGCAGCCAAGCTGTTGGTCATTACGAGCAGTACTTC. It translates as CASSQAVGHYEQYF.